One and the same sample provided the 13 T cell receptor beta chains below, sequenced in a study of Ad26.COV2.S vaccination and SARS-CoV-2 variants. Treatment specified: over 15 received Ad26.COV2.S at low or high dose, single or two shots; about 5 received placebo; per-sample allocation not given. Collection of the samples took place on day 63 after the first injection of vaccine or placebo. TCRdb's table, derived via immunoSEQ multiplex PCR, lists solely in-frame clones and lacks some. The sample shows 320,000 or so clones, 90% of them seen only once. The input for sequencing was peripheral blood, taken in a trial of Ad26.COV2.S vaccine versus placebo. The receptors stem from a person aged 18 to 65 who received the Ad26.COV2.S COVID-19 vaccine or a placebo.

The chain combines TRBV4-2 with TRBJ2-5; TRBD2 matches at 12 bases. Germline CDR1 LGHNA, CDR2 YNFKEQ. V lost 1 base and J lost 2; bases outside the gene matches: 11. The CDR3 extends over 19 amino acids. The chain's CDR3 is CASSQGRLAGVGVQETQYF. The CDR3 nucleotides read TGTGCCAGCAGCCAAGGTAGACTAGCGGGAGTTGGAGTTCAAGAGACCCAGTACTTC.

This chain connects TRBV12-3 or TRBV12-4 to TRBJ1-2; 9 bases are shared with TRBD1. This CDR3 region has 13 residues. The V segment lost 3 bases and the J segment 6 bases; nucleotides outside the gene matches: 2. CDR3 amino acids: CASSLGQGNGYTF. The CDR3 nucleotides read TGTGCCAGCAGTTTGGGACAGGGAAATGGCTACACCTTC.

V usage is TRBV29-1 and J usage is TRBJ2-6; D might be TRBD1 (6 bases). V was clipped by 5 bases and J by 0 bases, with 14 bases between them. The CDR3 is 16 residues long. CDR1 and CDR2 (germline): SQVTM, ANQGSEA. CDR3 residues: CSVSTGLISGANVLTF. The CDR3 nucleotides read TGCAGCGTTTCGACAGGACTCATCTCTGGGGCCAACGTCCTGACTTTC.

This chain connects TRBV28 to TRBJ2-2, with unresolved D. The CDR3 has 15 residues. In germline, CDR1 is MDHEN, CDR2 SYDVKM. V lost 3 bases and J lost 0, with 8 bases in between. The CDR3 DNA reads TGTGCCAGCAGTTTGGCGGTGGCGAACACCGGGGAGCTGTTTTTT. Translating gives CASSLAVANTGELFF.

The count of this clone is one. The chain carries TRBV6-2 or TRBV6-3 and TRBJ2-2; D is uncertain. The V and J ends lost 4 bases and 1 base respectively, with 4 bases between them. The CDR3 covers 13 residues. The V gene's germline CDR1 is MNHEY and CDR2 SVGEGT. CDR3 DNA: TGTGCCAGCAGTTCTGTGAACACCGGGGAGCTGTTTTTT. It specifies CASSSVNTGELFF.

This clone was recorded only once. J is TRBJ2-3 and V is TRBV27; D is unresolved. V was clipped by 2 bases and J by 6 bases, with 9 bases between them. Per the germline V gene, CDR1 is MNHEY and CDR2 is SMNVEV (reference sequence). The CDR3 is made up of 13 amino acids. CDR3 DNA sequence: TGTGCCAGCAGTTTAACGGGTCAGGATACGCAGTATTTT. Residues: CASSLTGQDTQYF.

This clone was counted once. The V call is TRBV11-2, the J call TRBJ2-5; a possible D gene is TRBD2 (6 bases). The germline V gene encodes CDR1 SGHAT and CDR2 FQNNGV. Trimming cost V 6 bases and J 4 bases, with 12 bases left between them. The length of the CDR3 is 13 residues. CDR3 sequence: CASSMGGGETQYF. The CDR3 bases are TGTGCCAGCAGTATGGGAGGTGGAGAGACCCAGTACTTC.

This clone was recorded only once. The CDR3 DNA follows: TGCGCCAGCAGTGGATCGGCAGGTCGGTACGAGCAGTACTTC. Encoded protein: CASSGSAGRYEQYF. The chain combines TRBV10-1 with TRBJ2-7; D gene unclear. This CDR3 has 14 amino acids. Germline V gene lookup returns CDR1 WNHNN and CDR2 SYGVQD (reference sequence). V was clipped by 4 bases and J by 4 bases, with 14 bases between them.

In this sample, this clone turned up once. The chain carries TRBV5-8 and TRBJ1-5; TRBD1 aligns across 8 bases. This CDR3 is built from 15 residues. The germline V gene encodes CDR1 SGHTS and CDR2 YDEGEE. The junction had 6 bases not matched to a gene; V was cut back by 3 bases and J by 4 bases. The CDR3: CASSSTGQGNQPQHF. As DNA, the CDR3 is TGTGCCAGCAGCTCGACCGGACAGGGAAATCAGCCCCAGCATTTT.

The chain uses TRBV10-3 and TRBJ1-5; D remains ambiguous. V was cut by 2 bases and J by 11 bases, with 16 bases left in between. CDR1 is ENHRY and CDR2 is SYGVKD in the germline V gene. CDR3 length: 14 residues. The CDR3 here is CAISEPGAPETQHF. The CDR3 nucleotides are TGTGCCATCAGTGAGCCTGGAGCCCCTGAGACCCAGCATTTT.

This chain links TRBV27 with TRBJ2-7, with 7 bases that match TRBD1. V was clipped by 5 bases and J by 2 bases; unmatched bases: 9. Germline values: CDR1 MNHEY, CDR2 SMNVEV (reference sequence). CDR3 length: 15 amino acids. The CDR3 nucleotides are TGTGCCAGCAGTGCTAGGGGGCCGATACCCTACGAGCAGTACTTC. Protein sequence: CASSARGPIPYEQYF.

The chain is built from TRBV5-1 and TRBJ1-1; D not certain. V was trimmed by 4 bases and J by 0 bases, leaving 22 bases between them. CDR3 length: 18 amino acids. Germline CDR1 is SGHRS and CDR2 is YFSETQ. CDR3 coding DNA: TGCGCCAGCAGCCCCTGGGAGGCTACCGTCGTCATGAACACTGAAGCTTTCTTT. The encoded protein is CASSPWEATVVMNTEAFF.

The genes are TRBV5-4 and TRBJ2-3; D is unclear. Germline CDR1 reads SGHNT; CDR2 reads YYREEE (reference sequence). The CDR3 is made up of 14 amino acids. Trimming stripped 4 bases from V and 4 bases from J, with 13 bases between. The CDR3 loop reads CASSPDLAADTQYF. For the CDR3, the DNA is TGTGCCAGCAGCCCGGATTTGGCAGCAGATACGCAGTATTTT.